Included here is one T cell receptor beta chain sequence, with context. Antigen specificity is unknown. The V and J ends lost 4 bases and 5 bases, in that order; junction bases with no gene match: 6. The CDR3 is 14 amino acids. Looked up from germline, CDR1 is SGDLS and CDR2 is YYNGEE. CD4+ cells of the naive, central memory, regulatory and stem cell-like memory types were sorted via CD45RO/CCR7/CD25/CD127/CD95/CD27. The data originate from a study of beta chain features in type 1 diabetes. Study findings and constraints: Across all four CD4+ subsets, people with type 1 diabetes showed modestly shorter TCRB CDR3s. Researchers cautioned that cDNA sequencing could over-represent cells with high TCR expression.

Expressed TCRB transcripts were sequenced because the isolated RNA had all been reverse transcribed beforehand. An average approximately 4 million reads came from naive, central memory and regulatory T cell samples. Measured with immunoSEQ multiplex PCR; TCRdb has only the in-frame clones, and not every one. This sample has a few hundred thousand clones; roughly 13% occur once, and the top ten carry approximately 0.018%. The gene calls are TRBV9 and TRBJ2-5, with 9 bases lining up with TRBD1. The receptor comes from a man aged 30 to 39 with type 1 diabetes. Input material: naive CD4+ T cells from blood. This CDR3 reads CASSPDRGRETQYF. The CDR3 bases are TGTGCCAGCAGCCCGGACAGGGGACGGGAGACCCAGTACTTC.